These 7 T cell receptor beta chains came from one sample sequenced in a study of shared clonotypes between healthy human individuals. The data were produced by immunoSEQ multiplex PCR, yet TCRdb's version contains in-frame clones alone and is incomplete. The data hold more than 1,200,000 clones, with approximately 98.5% observed a single time. Sequenced sample: naive CD4+ T cells sorted from blood. As for subset: CD45RA+ positively selected. The receptors shown here come from a man younger than 40 in good health.

The J gene is TRBJ1-3, the V gene TRBV5-4; a possible D gene is TRBD1 (5 bases). This CDR3 is 15 amino acids long. Trimming pared 0 bases from V and 3 bases from J, leaving 10 bases between. Looked up from germline, CDR1 is SGHNT and CDR2 is YYREEE (reference sequence). The CDR3 nucleotides read TGTGCCAGCAGCTTGGATTCCAGGGATGGAAACACCATATATTTT. Protein sequence: CASSLDSRDGNTIYF.

The chain combines TRBV2 with TRBJ1-2; 10 bases are a match to TRBD1. Germline CDR1 SNHLY, CDR2 FYNNEI. V lost 8 bases to trimming and J lost 5 bases; unmatched junction nucleotides: 2. The CDR3 is made up of 12 amino acids. CDR3 loop: CASRDRGYGYTF. In DNA, the CDR3 is TGTGCCAGCCGGGACAGGGGATATGGCTACACCTTC.

The chain combines TRBV2 with TRBJ2-6, with D tentatively TRBD1 (6 bases). The CDR3 has 16 residues. Trimming left V 5 bases short and J 2 bases short, with 13 bases between. Germline V gene lookup returns CDR1 SNHLY and CDR2 FYNNEI. CDR3 sequence reads: CASSTGRVAGANVLTF. In DNA form, the CDR3 reads TGTGCCAGCAGTACAGGGCGGGTAGCTGGGGCCAACGTCCTGACTTTC. Full variable domain (missing parts from reference TRBV2 and TRBJ2-6): EPEVTQTPSHQVTQMGQEVILRCVPISNHLYFYWYRQILGQKVEFLVSFYNNEISEKSEIFDDQFSVERPDGSNFTLKIRSTKLEDSAMYFCASSTGRVAGANVLTFGAGSRLTVL.

The rearrangement links TRBV4-1 to TRBJ1-1, with no clear D. The V and J ends lost 4 bases and 7 bases respectively, with 16 bases between them. The CDR3 runs to 14 residues. Germline V gene sequence: CDR1 MGHRA, CDR2 YSYEKL. CDR3 nucleotide sequence: TGCGCCAGCAGCCGCCTGACCGGAGGGATTGAAGCTTTCTTT. It translates to CASSRLTGGIEAFF.

The chain uses TRBV2 and TRBJ1-5, with 7 bases matching TRBD1. Germline V gives CDR1 SNHLY, CDR2 FYNNEI. Trimming took 4 bases from V and 6 from J; bases not matched to a gene: 6. The CDR3 loop spans 14 amino acids. CDR3 sequence (DNA): TGTGCCAGCAGTGGTAGACAGGGAAGTCAGCCCCAGCATTTT. Protein: CASSGRQGSQPQHF.

In its sample, this clone was seen once. This sample includes further DNA sequences coding for the same CDR3. The genes are TRBV20-1 and TRBJ2-1; perhaps TRBD2 as D (6 bases). From germline, CDR1 is DFQATT and CDR2 SNEGSKA (reference sequence). This CDR3 is built from 10 residues. Trimming removed 6 bases at V and 7 bases at J, with 7 bases between. The CDR3: CSARENEQFF. Here the CDR3 DNA reads TGCAGTGCCCGGGAGAATGAGCAGTTCTTC.

The chain employs TRBV7-2 and TRBJ2-5; no clear D. V gave up 5 bases and J gave up 5 bases, with 15 bases separating them. This CDR3 region has 14 residues. Germline values: CDR1 SGHTA, CDR2 FQGNSA. CDR3 nucleotide sequence: TGTGCCAGCAGCCCCAGCCGACTCAGCGAGACCCAGTACTTC. This encodes CASSPSRLSETQYF.